These 20 T cell receptor beta chains originate from one sample sequenced in a study of cytomegalovirus exposure and HLA in healthy donors. The PCR employed 60 Vbeta primers together with 13 Jbeta primers. Clones were sequenced by immunoSEQ multiplex PCR, and TCRdb holds only the in-frame ones, with some missing. The profile covers about 140,000 clones, with roughly 76% appearing a single time and 14% taken by the ten largest. The sample taken for sequencing was PBMCs. All receptors derive from a human donor in good health.

V usage is TRBV7-3 and J usage is TRBJ2-5; 15 bases are shared with TRBD2. The CDR3 extends over 17 amino acids. V lost 3 bases, J lost 5 bases, and 7 bases stayed unmatched. The germline gives CDR1 SGHTA, CDR2 FQGTGA. CDR3 in amino acids: CASSFLGLAGGWETQYF. The DNA of the CDR3 is TGTGCCAGCAGCTTCCTCGGACTAGCGGGGGGGTGGGAGACCCAGTACTTC. Full variable domain (remainder filled in from reference TRBV7-3 and TRBJ2-5): GAGVSQTPSNKVTEKGKYVELRCDPISGHTALYWYRQSLGQGPEFLIYFQGTGAADDSGLPNDRFFAVRPEGSVSTLKIQRTERGDSAVYLCASSFLGLAGGWETQYFGPGTRLLVL.

This chain joins TRBV28 and TRBJ2-5; 7 nucleotides agree with TRBD1. Near its end, the DNA agrees better with TRBJ2-7, so the J call may be wrong. The CDR3 totals 14 residues. CDR1 MDHEN and CDR2 SYDVKM come from the germline V gene. The CDR3 DNA reads TGTGCCAGCAGTACCGGGACAGATAACTACGAGCAGTACTTC. This encodes CASSTGTDNYEQYF.

This clone was seen only once. The chain links TRBV28 to TRBJ1-3; D not certain. V was shortened by 6 bases and J by 0 bases, with 12 bases between the two germline ends. This CDR3 spans 15 amino acids. The V gene's germline CDR1 is MDHEN and CDR2 SYDVKM. The CDR3 sequence: CASRRHIGSGNTIYF. The CDR3 DNA is TGTGCCAGCAGACGACATATTGGCTCTGGAAACACCATATATTTT.

The V gene is TRBV2, the J gene TRBJ1-3; TRBD1 matches at 8 bases. This CDR3 contains 18 residues. Germline V gives CDR1 SNHLY, CDR2 FYNNEI. Losses at the gene ends were 6 bases for V and 0 bases for J; bases not matched to a gene: 13. CDR3 amino acids: CASSPRGTGIISGNTIYF. The DNA of the CDR3 is TGTGCCAGCAGCCCGAGGGGGACAGGTATAATCTCTGGAAACACCATATATTTT.

The chain joins TRBV11-2 to TRBJ2-3; no definite D call. Trimming took 3 bases from V and 2 from J, leaving 6 bases between them. The CDR3 length is 13 residues. The germline gives CDR1 SGHAT, CDR2 FQNNGV. This CDR3 is CASSLFLTDTQYF. CDR3 nucleotides: TGTGCCAGCAGCTTGTTCCTCACAGATACGCAGTATTTT. Together with reference TRBV11-2 and TRBJ2-3, the CDR3 gives the full variable domain: EAGVAQSPRYKIIEKRQSVAFWCNPISGHATLYWYQQILGQGPKLLIQFQNNGVVDDSQLPKDRFSAERLKGVDSTLKIQPAKLEDSAVYLCASSLFLTDTQYFGPGTRLTVL.

The chain couples TRBV27 to TRBJ2-5; 8 bases are a match to TRBD2. The J segment lost 6 bases and the V segment lost 8 bases, leaving 17 bases of the junction unmatched. This CDR3 comprises 16 residues. The germline CDR1 and CDR2 sequences are MNHEY and SMNVEV (reference sequence). Here the CDR3 DNA reads TGTGCCAGCTCAGGGTCCAAGGGACTAGGGTTCAAGACCCAGTACTTC. Its protein product is CASSGSKGLGFKTQYF.

The chain is built from TRBV29-1 and TRBJ2-1, with a tentative D call TRBD2 (6 bases). There are 13 residues in the CDR3. V was cut by 4 bases and J by 7 bases, with 14 bases left in between. From germline, CDR1 is SQVTM and CDR2 ANQGSEA. CDR3 sequence (DNA): TGCAGCGTTGCGTGGGGCCGGGGGAATGAGCAGTTCTTC. Its protein product is CSVAWGRGNEQFF.

The chain combines TRBV6-5 with TRBJ1-2; D gene unclear. Germline V gene data show CDR1 as MNHEY and CDR2 as SVGAGI. The CDR3 extends over 15 amino acids. Trimming pared 2 bases from V and 7 bases from J, leaving 17 bases between. The DNA of the CDR3 is TGTGCCAGCAGTTACCTGGGCAGATCTGGCTCTGGCTACACCTTC. Protein product: CASSYLGRSGSGYTF.

V gene TRBV10-2 combines with J gene TRBJ2-1; 9 positions match TRBD1. V was clipped by 2 bases and J by 15 bases; unmatched bases: 5. This CDR3 has 12 amino acids. Germline assignment: CDR1 WSHSY and CDR2 SAAADI. CDR3 in amino acids: CASSEGDRERFF. The CDR3 DNA sequence: TGCGCCAGCAGTGAGGGGGACAGGGAAAGGTTCTTC.

This rearrangement joins TRBV6-6 to TRBJ2-2; no reliable D call. Germline V gene sequence: CDR1 MNHNY, CDR2 SVGAGI (reference sequence). This CDR3 spans 11 amino acids. The V and J ends lost 8 bases and 7 bases respectively, with 8 bases between them. The CDR3 spells CASGRLGELFF. CDR3 sequence (DNA): TGTGCCAGCGGGCGCCTCGGGGAGCTGTTTTTT.

The rearrangement links TRBV9 to TRBJ2-3, with 12 bases aligning to TRBD2. Germline V CDR1 and CDR2: SGDLS, YYNGEE. The CDR3 is made up of 17 amino acids. After removal of 2 bases from V and 2 bases from J, the junction contained 6 bases not matched to a gene. Here the CDR3 reads CASSVSGTSGFTDTQYF. The CDR3, as DNA: TGTGCCAGCAGCGTCTCCGGGACTAGCGGGTTCACAGATACGCAGTATTTT.

This rearrangement joins TRBV19 to TRBJ1-4, with 10 bases lining up with TRBD1. With V trimmed by 7 bases and J by 6 bases, 8 bases remained unmatched. Looked up from germline, CDR1 is LNHDA and CDR2 is SQIVND (reference sequence). This CDR3 has 15 residues. Here the CDR3 reads CASTMTGGEYEKLFF. CDR3 in DNA: TGTGCCAGTACCATGACAGGGGGCGAGTATGAAAAACTGTTTTTT.

This clone was detected a few times. The chain is built from TRBV5-6 and TRBJ2-5; perhaps TRBD1 as D (5 bases). Trimming removed 2 bases at V and 2 bases at J, with 7 bases between. Germline loops: CDR1 SGHDT, CDR2 YYEEEE. This CDR3 has 13 amino acids. The CDR3 loop reads CASSLGAQETQYF. DNA of the CDR3: TGTGCCAGCAGCTTAGGGGCGCAAGAGACCCAGTACTTC. Drawing the rest from reference TRBV5-6 and TRBJ2-5, the complete variable domain is DAGVTQSPTHLIKTRGQQVTLRCSPKSGHDTVSWYQQALGQGPQFIFQYYEEEERQRGNFPDRFSGHQFPNYSSELNVNALLLGDSALYLCASSLGAQETQYFGPGTRLLVL.

This clone was detected a few times. The rearrangement links TRBV10-3 to TRBJ1-5; 9 nucleotides align to TRBD1. With V trimmed by 5 bases and J by 6 bases, 5 bases remained unmatched. The V gene's germline CDR1 is ENHRY and CDR2 SYGVKD. This CDR3 region has 14 residues. CDR3 amino acids: CAISWDREVQPQHF. In nucleotides, the CDR3 is TGTGCCATCAGTTGGGACAGGGAGGTTCAGCCCCAGCATTTT.

This sequence joins TRBV28 and TRBJ2-7, with 7 bases aligning to TRBD1. CDR1 and CDR2 from the germline V gene are MDHEN and SYDVKM. This CDR3 contains 16 residues. V lost 5 bases, J lost 7 bases, and 17 bases stayed unmatched. As DNA, the CDR3 is TGTGCCAGCAGTCTCACGCGAGCCTACAGGGGTAGAGAGCAGTACTTC. Protein sequence: CASSLTRAYRGREQYF.

The chain is built from TRBV7-9 and TRBJ1-2, with D perhaps matching TRBD1 (6 bases). The CDR3 totals 16 residues. Trimming pared 6 bases from V and 0 bases from J, leaving 17 bases between. Germline V gene sequence: CDR1 SEHNR, CDR2 FQNEAQ (reference sequence). The CDR3 DNA reads TGTGCCAGCAGTTCAGGTGACAGGCCTCCTAACTATGGCTACACCTTC. Protein: CASSSGDRPPNYGYTF.

This chain connects TRBV4-1 to TRBJ1-1; D gene unclear. CDR3 length: 15 residues. Germline lookup yields CDR1 MGHRA and CDR2 YSYEKL. V was shortened by 0 bases and J by 3 bases, with 11 bases between the two germline ends. CDR3: CASSQEGGRDTEAFF. DNA for the CDR3: TGCGCCAGCAGCCAAGAAGGTGGGAGGGACACTGAAGCTTTCTTT.

In its sample, this clone was seen a few times. The chain links TRBV18 to TRBJ2-1; 8 nucleotides match TRBD1. The CDR3 extends over 14 amino acids. After removal of 3 bases from V and 4 bases from J, the junction contained 2 bases not matched to a gene. CDR1 KGHSH and CDR2 LQKENI come from the germline V gene. The CDR3 reads CASSPDRGYNEQFF. In nucleotides, the CDR3 is TGTGCCAGCTCACCCGACAGGGGTTACAATGAGCAGTTCTTC.

The J gene is TRBJ2-5, the V gene TRBV7-6; TRBD2 might be the D (7 bases). V was cut by 6 bases and J by 2 bases, with 22 bases left in between. Germline loops: CDR1 SGHVS, CDR2 FNYEAQ. This CDR3 spans 17 amino acids. The CDR3 loop is CASRFGGAGAQQETQYF. The CDR3 nucleotides read TGTGCCAGCAGGTTTGGGGGGGCGGGGGCACAACAAGAGACCCAGTACTTC.

This sequence joins TRBV11-3 and TRBJ2-3; the D gene is possibly TRBD2 (5 bases). This CDR3 has 13 amino acids. CDR1 is SGHNT and CDR2 is YENEEA in the germline V gene. V was clipped by 6 bases and J by 4 bases, with 11 bases between them. CDR3 sequence (DNA): TGTGCCAGCAGTTATGGGAGAGCAGATACGCAGTATTTT. Translation gives CASSYGRADTQYF.